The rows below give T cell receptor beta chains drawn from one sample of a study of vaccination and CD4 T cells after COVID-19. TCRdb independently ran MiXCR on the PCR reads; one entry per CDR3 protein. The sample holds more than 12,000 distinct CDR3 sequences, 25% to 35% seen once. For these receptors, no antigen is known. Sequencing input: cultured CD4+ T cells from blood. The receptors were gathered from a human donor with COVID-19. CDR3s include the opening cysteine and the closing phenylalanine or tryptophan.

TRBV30 CAWSVLTSPLETQYF
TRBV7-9 CASSPSGGADTQYF
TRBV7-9 CASSLSGSAPAGNTIYF
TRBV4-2 CASSQDPQGLNYGYTF
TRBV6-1 CASISPGAGHTGELFF
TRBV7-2 CASSQGTGFGNQPQHF
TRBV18 CASSPGVDGGGYTF
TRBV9 CASSAGGQGWYEQYF
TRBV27 CASSSEHSFNGYTF
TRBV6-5 CASSYKGDTQYF
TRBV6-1 CASSSGQGRKQETQYF
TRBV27 CASSLDVRGTQYF
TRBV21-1 CASSPGAAGGTDTQYF
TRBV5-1 CASSLTGLTEAFF
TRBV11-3 CASSLVLSSGNTDTQYF
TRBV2 CASCSDRGKAGELFF
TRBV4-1 CASSHQQGFNSPLHF